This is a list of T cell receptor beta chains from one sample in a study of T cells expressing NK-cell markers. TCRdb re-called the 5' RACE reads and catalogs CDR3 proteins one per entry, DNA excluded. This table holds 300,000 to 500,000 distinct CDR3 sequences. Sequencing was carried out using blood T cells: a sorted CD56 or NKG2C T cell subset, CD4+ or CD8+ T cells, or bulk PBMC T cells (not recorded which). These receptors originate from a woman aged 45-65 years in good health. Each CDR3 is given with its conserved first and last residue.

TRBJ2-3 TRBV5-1 CASSLSSSSTDTQYF
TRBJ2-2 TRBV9 CASSVAGLGELFF
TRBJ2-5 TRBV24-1 CATSDARRLETQYF
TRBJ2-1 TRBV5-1 CASSLEALASYNEQFF
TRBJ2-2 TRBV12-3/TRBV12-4 CASSLATGNGGELFF
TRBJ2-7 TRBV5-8 CASSRNLAGGFSYEQYF
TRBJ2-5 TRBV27 CASSLLAGGPQYF
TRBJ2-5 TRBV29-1 CSVARSETQYF
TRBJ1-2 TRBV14 CASSPYFAPGNYGYTF
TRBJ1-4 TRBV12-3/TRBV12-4 CASSPQGLGDEKLFF
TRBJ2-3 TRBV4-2 CASSRSGAGRGSTDTQYF
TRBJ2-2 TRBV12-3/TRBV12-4 CASGNTGELFF
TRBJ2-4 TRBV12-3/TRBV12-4 CASSLGFGDIQYF
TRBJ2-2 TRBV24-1 CASARRDTGELFF
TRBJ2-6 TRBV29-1 CSVNQPYPSGANVLTF
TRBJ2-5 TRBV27 CASSSYTLGGRYWETQYF